The entry below describes one TCR beta chain. Profiled with immunoSEQ multiplex PCR; TCRdb holds only in-frame clones, not every one. The table lists 68,000 or so clones, roughly 90% of them singletons. This specimen comes from a study of T cells after somatic rescue of genetic block. The CDR3 consists of 14 residues. Looked up from germline, CDR1 is SNHLY and CDR2 is FYNNEI. Trimming at V came to 6 bases and at J to 0 bases, leaving 3 bases not matched to a gene. The TCR originated in a man between 35 and 55 years old. The material sequenced was peripheral blood mononuclear cells (PBMCs). This rearrangement joins TRBV2 to TRBJ2-5, with 8 bases lining up with TRBD2. CDR3 in amino acids: CASSQLADQETQYF. CDR3 DNA: TGTGCCAGCAGCCAACTAGCGGACCAAGAGACCCAGTACTTC.